The clone carrying this TCR beta chain was seen ten or more times. The antigen is not known. Unique molecular identifiers were incorporated into the prepared TCRbeta library. TCRdb redid the calling of the PCR reads with MiXCR, one entry per CDR3 protein. Altogether approximately 220,000 distinct CDR3 sequences are present, around a sixth being singletons, with the ten largest covering 35% to 50%. The data derive from a study of T-cell reconstitution after alpha-beta-depleted transplantation in children. Study findings and constraints: High day-60 TCRbeta diversity in some patients came from surviving recipient T cells and thymic progenitors. Most T-cell counts and diversity one year after the transplant came from T cells that were newly produced. Several hundred graft clones that had expanded were reportedly the source of alpha-beta T cells about two months after transplant.

This CDR3 has 13 amino acids. V was pared by 6 bases and J by 6 bases, with 11 bases between. The TCR was taken from a male patient aged 2-15 years who had a stem cell transplant for acute lymphoblastic leukemia, so the T cells may come from the graft donor. This rearrangement joins TRBV12-3 or TRBV12-4 to TRBJ2-2; D not resolved. The sample was PBMCs, mostly from graft donor cells, taken 360 days after TCRalphabeta/CD19-depleted stem cell transplant. In DNA, the CDR3 is TGTGCCAGCAGCCCAACAGATCCCGGGGAGCTGTTTTTT. Protein product: CASSPTDPGELFF.